Included here is one T cell receptor (beta chain) sequence, with context. The antigen is not known. These data are taken from a study of cytomegalovirus exposure and HLA in healthy donors. Broader study findings: Accurate prediction of HLA-A and HLA-B alleles (for most subjects) was reportedly achieved from TCR beta sequences.

Amplification used 60 Vbeta primers and 13 Jbeta primers. TCRdb's table, derived via immunoSEQ multiplex PCR, lists solely in-frame clones and lacks some. The sample has 85,000 to 120,000 clones; approximately 82% are singletons. The germline CDR1 and CDR2 sequences are SGHDT and YYEEEE. The CDR3 runs 14 residues. The junction had 10 bases not matched to a gene; V was cut back by 4 bases and J by 9 bases. Specimen: PBMCs. The TCR was taken from a man in his forties or fifties in good health and CMV-seronegative. J is TRBJ2-1 and V is TRBV5-6; 7 nucleotides match TRBD2. The CDR3 spells CASSTGLSRLEQFF. CDR3 DNA sequence: TGTGCCAGCAGCACGGGACTATCCAGGCTTGAGCAGTTCTTC.